A single sample is the source of the 20 T cell receptor beta chains below, sequenced in a study of cytomegalovirus exposure and HLA in healthy donors. Researchers ran the PCR with 60 Vbeta and 13 Jbeta primers. TCRdb keeps only in-frame clones here, not all; method: immunoSEQ multiplex PCR. Of about 140,000 clones detected, 78% appear once; the ten largest clones hold 2.5% to 3%. The sequenced sample was PBMCs. The receptors come from a female donor in good health and CMV-seronegative.

The chain recombines TRBV15 with TRBJ1-2; 7 bases match TRBD1. Germline lookup yields CDR1 LNHNV and CDR2 YYDKDF (reference sequence). After removal of 6 bases from V and 4 bases from J, the junction contained 14 bases not matched to a gene. The CDR3 loop spans 16 amino acids. The CDR3 DNA is TGTGCCACCAGTCCTCCCCTAACGGGACAGATCTATGGCTACACCTTC. As protein: CATSPPLTGQIYGYTF.

This clone was seen just once. J is TRBJ1-2 and V is TRBV27; 10 bases are shared with TRBD1. The CDR3 extends over 15 amino acids. V was pared by 3 bases and J by 4 bases, with 5 bases of the junction left unmatched. CDR1 and CDR2 from the germline V gene are MNHEY and SMNVEV (reference sequence). The CDR3: CASSFGDRGLYGYTF. DNA of the CDR3: TGTGCCAGCAGTTTCGGGGACAGGGGACTCTATGGCTACACCTTC.

DNA of the CDR3: TGTGCCAGCAGCTTAGTAGTGTCCGTGAAAGAGACCCAGTACTTC. Residues: CASSLVVSVKETQYF. The chain has TRBV11-2 and TRBJ2-5; D is unresolved. The CDR3 runs 15 residues. Germline V gene sequence: CDR1 SGHAT, CDR2 FQNNGV. V gave up 1 base and J gave up 3 bases, with 12 bases separating them. Looking up the rest from reference TRBV11-2 and TRBJ2-5 gives the full variable domain: EAGVAQSPRYKIIEKRQSVAFWCNPISGHATLYWYQQILGQGPKLLIQFQNNGVVDDSQLPKDRFSAERLKGVDSTLKIQPAKLEDSAVYLCASSLVVSVKETQYFGPGTRLLVL.

The chain joins TRBV19 to TRBJ1-1, with 7 bases identical to TRBD1. J was trimmed by 1 base and V by 5 bases; bases with no gene match: 4. In germline, CDR1 is LNHDA, CDR2 SQIVND (reference sequence). The CDR3 runs to 14 residues. CDR3 in DNA: TGTGCCAGTAGTCACAGGGGCCCGAACACTGAAGCTTTCTTT. Protein: CASSHRGPNTEAFF. Using reference TRBV19 and TRBJ1-1 for the parts outside the CDR3, the full variable domain is DGGITQSPKYLFRKEGQNVTLSCEQNLNHDAMYWYRQDPGQGLRLIYYSQIVNDFQKGDIAEGYSVSREKKESFPLTVTSAQKNPTAFYLCASSHRGPNTEAFFGQGTRLTVV.

This clone was picked up a small number of times. Within the sample, other DNA sequences also encode this same CDR3. The chain links TRBV2 to TRBJ2-1; 11 bases align to TRBD2. From germline, CDR1 is SNHLY and CDR2 FYNNEI. The J segment lost 4 bases and the V segment lost 4 bases, leaving 3 bases of the junction unmatched. The CDR3 runs to 15 residues. The CDR3 loop reads CASSAGTSGYNEQFF. The CDR3 DNA reads TGTGCCAGCAGTGCCGGGACTAGCGGATACAATGAGCAGTTCTTC.

V and J are TRBV5-4 and TRBJ2-5; 7 bases map to TRBD1. Losses at the gene ends were 5 bases for V and 0 bases for J; bases not matched to a gene: 7. This CDR3 has 15 amino acids. The V gene's germline CDR1 is SGHNT and CDR2 YYREEE (reference sequence). Here the CDR3 DNA reads TGTGCCAGCAGTCGGGACAGAAGGTACCAAGAGACCCAGTACTTC. This sequence encodes CASSRDRRYQETQYF.

The V and J genes are TRBV27 and TRBJ2-1; TRBD1 might be the D (5 bases). Trimming took 4 bases from V and 0 from J, leaving 13 bases between them. CDR3 length equals 16 residues. In germline, CDR1 is MNHEY, CDR2 SMNVEV (reference sequence). CDR3 nucleotides: TGTGCCAGCAGTTCAAGGGTCAGGGTCTCCTACAATGAGCAGTTCTTC. Translated, it gives CASSSRVRVSYNEQFF.

The rearrangement joins TRBV6-5 to TRBJ1-1; D ambiguous. The CDR3 is 14 amino acids. Between the trimmed V and J ends, which lost 4 bases and 11 bases, there was a span of 20 bases. Per the germline V gene, CDR1 is MNHEY and CDR2 is SVGAGI. DNA of the CDR3: TGTGCCAGCAGTTCGGTCCAGACTCATAGACCCGCTTTCTTT. Residues: CASSSVQTHRPAFF.

The rearrangement joins TRBV7-3 to TRBJ2-3; the D gene is possibly TRBD2 (6 bases). The CDR3 extends over 14 amino acids. Germline CDR1 is SGHTA and CDR2 is FQGTGA. Trimming removed 0 bases at V and 4 bases at J, with 8 bases between. The CDR3 is CASSLTGTSDTQYF. The CDR3 DNA sequence: TGTGCCAGCAGCTTAACCGGGACTTCAGATACGCAGTATTTT.

The chain has TRBV2 and TRBJ1-2, with 7 bases aligning to TRBD1. With V trimmed by 8 bases and J by 8 bases, 5 bases remained unmatched. Germline V gene sequence: CDR1 SNHLY, CDR2 FYNNEI. This CDR3 region has 11 residues. The CDR3 DNA is TGTGCCAGCGACAGGGCACAGGGCTACACCTTC. Translation gives CASDRAQGYTF.

The V and J genes are TRBV28 and TRBJ1-1; a possible D gene is TRBD1 (5 bases). Trimming removed 0 bases from V and 4 bases from J, with 12 bases in between. Germline values: CDR1 MDHEN, CDR2 SYDVKM. The length of the CDR3 is 15 residues. CDR3 DNA sequence: TGTGCCAGCAGTTTATGGGGGCCAAGGAGCACTGAAGCTTTCTTT. Protein sequence: CASSLWGPRSTEAFF.

The chain links TRBV7-3 to TRBJ2-1, with D maybe TRBD1 (5 bases). Per germline, CDR1 SGHTA and CDR2 FQGTGA. CDR3 length equals 16 residues. The V and J ends lost 1 base and 0 bases respectively, with 10 bases between them. The CDR3 DNA follows: TGTGCCAGCAGCTTAATCGCCAGGGCCTCCTACAATGAGCAGTTCTTC. It codes for CASSLIARASYNEQFF.

The J gene is TRBJ2-5, the V gene TRBV5-4; 8 bases line up with TRBD1. Germline CDR1 is SGHNT and CDR2 is YYREEE (reference sequence). V lost 0 bases, J lost 3 bases, and 13 bases stayed unmatched. The CDR3 spans 18 residues. CDR3 residues: CASSLGNPGGLREETQYF. CDR3 bases: TGTGCCAGCAGCTTGGGCAATCCAGGGGGCTTAAGAGAAGAGACCCAGTACTTC.

The chain carries TRBV28 and TRBJ1-4, with D tentatively TRBD1 (5 bases). The V end lost 6 bases, the J end lost 7 bases, and 12 bases lay between the germline ends. The CDR3 is made up of 13 amino acids. Germline values: CDR1 MDHEN, CDR2 SYDVKM. The CDR3 DNA reads TGTGCCAGCAGAGAGACAGTCTCTGAAAAACTGTTTTTT. It codes for CASRETVSEKLFF.

This clone has only a few counts. The chain carries TRBV9 and TRBJ1-4; TRBD1 matches 8 bases. The germline gives CDR1 SGDLS, CDR2 YYNGEE. The CDR3 is 16 amino acids. V trimming: 2 bases; J trimming: 8 bases; junction bases outside the gene matches: 11. CDR3 sequence reads: CASSVGQGGVYEKLFF. In DNA form, the CDR3 reads TGTGCCAGCAGCGTCGGACAGGGAGGGGTATACGAAAAACTGTTTTTT.

The chain employs TRBV30 and TRBJ1-2; D not resolved. The CDR3 consists of 13 residues. The germline V gene has CDR1 GTSNPN and CDR2 SVGIG (reference sequence). V was cut by 0 bases and J by 4 bases, with 9 bases left in between. The CDR3 spells CAWSVQSGYGYTF. The CDR3 DNA reads TGTGCCTGGAGTGTACAGTCAGGCTATGGCTACACCTTC. Looking up the rest from reference TRBV30 and TRBJ1-2 gives the full variable domain: SQTIHQWPATLVQPVGSPLSLECTVEGTSNPNLYWYRQAAGRGLQLLFYSVGIGQISSEVPQNLSASRPQDRQFILSSKKLLLSDSGFYLCAWSVQSGYGYTFGSGTRLTVV.

This chain uses TRBV30 with TRBJ2-1, with D uncertain. V lost 0 bases and J lost 1, with 7 bases in between. This CDR3 comprises 14 residues. Germline assignment: CDR1 GTSNPN and CDR2 SVGIG (reference sequence). The DNA of the CDR3 is TGTGCCTGGAGTGTACCCGGGTCCTACAATGAGCAGTTCTTC. Translating it yields CAWSVPGSYNEQFF.

The rearrangement uses TRBV4-2 and TRBJ2-3; TRBD1 is a possible D gene (5 bases). CDR1 is LGHNA, CDR2 YNFKEQ, per germline. V lost 0 bases, J lost 1 base, and 14 bases lay in between. The CDR3 runs 17 residues. The CDR3 here is CASSQESPGHGTDTQYF. CDR3 bases: TGTGCCAGCAGCCAAGAGTCCCCCGGACACGGCACAGATACGCAGTATTTT.

The chain couples TRBV5-1 to TRBJ2-3, with 15 bases aligning to TRBD2. CDR3 length: 18 residues. CDR1 is SGHRS and CDR2 is YFSETQ in the germline V gene. Germline trimming cut 2 bases from V and 4 bases from J; bases unmatched to any gene: 8. CDR3 in DNA: TGCGCCAGCAGCTTCGGGACTAGCGGGAGGAACCGGGCAGATACGCAGTATTTT. Translated: CASSFGTSGRNRADTQYF.

CDR3 amino acids: CASRPTGPLNYGYTF. CDR3 DNA sequence: TGCGCCAGCAGACCTACAGGGCCCCTTAACTATGGCTACACCTTC. The chain is built from TRBV10-2 and TRBJ1-2, with D perhaps TRBD1 (6 bases). This CDR3 comprises 15 residues. Trimming removed 6 bases at V and 1 base at J, with 15 bases between. Germline V gives CDR1 WSHSY, CDR2 SAAADI.